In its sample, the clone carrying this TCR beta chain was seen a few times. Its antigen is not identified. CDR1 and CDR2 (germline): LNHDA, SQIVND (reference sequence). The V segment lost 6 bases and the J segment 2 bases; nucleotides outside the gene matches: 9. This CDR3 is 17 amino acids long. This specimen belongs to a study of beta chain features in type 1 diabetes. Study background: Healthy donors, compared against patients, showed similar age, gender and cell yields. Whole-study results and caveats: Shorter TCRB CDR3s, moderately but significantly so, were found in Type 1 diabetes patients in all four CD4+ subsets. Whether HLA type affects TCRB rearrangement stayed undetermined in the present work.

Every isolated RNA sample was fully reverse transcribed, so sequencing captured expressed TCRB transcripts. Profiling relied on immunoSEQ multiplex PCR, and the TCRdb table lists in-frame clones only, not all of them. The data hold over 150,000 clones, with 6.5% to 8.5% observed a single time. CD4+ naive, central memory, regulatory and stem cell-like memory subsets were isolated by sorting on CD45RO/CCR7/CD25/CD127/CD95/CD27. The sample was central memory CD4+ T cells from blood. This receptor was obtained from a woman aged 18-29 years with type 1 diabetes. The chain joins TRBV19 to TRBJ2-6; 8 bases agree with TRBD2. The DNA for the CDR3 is TGTGCCAGTAGACTGCGGGGGGTGGTCGCTGGGGCCAACGTCCTGACTTTC. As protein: CASRLRGVVAGANVLTF.